Listed below are T cell receptor beta chains from one sample, sequenced in a study of cytomegalovirus exposure and HLA in healthy donors. Using immunoSEQ multiplex PCR, the repertoire was profiled, and TCRdb retains in-frame clones only, with some absent. The profile shows over 200,000 clones, approximately 87% of them singletons. Source material: PBMCs. The source of these receptors is a woman between 18 and 30 years old in good health and CMV-seronegative. The CDR3 runs from the conserved cysteine through the conserved F or W. Fields, in order: clone size, J gene, V gene, D gene, CDR3 protein, CDR3 DNA. The D gene is left open where the match is weak. Only some rows state a clone size, as once, few, many or a class for expanded clones.

size: -; J: TRBJ2-7; V: TRBV5-6; D: -; CDR3: CASTLGQGFYEQYF; DNA: TGTGCCAGCACCCTGGGGCAGGGATTCTACGAGCAGTACTTC
size: -; J: TRBJ2-3; V: TRBV27; D: -; CDR3: CASRFSGSTDTQYF; DNA: TGTGCCAGCAGATTTTCAGGGAGCACAGATACGCAGTATTTT
size: -; J: TRBJ1-1; V: TRBV27; D: -; CDR3: CASSLQGRYTEAFF; DNA: TGTGCCAGCAGTTTGCAGGGACGCTACACTGAAGCTTTCTTT
size: few; J: TRBJ2-7; V: TRBV6-5; D: TRBD1; CDR3: CASSYSSEDRGLEQYF; DNA: TGTGCCAGCAGTTACTCGTCTGAAGACAGGGGGCTCGAGCAGTACTTC
size: -; J: TRBJ1-2; V: TRBV30; D: TRBD1; CDR3: CACPGTGDKSNYGYTF; DNA: TGTGCCTGCCCCGGGACAGGGGATAAGAGTAACTATGGCTACACCTTC
size: few; J: TRBJ2-7; V: TRBV4-2; D: TRBD1; CDR3: CASSQGTGRYEQYF; DNA: TGTGCCAGCAGCCAAGGGACAGGTCGCTACGAGCAGTACTTC
size: few; J: TRBJ1-1; V: TRBV30; D: -; CDR3: CAWREGAAEAFF; DNA: TGTGCCTGGAGGGAAGGGGCGGCTGAAGCTTTCTTT
size: -; J: TRBJ2-1; V: TRBV29-1; D: -; CDR3: CSVTAAYNEQFF; DNA: TGCAGCGTTACAGCCGCGTACAATGAGCAGTTCTTC
size: many; J: TRBJ2-1; V: TRBV9; D: -; CDR3: CASTPSSYNEQFF; DNA: TGTGCCAGCACCCCAAGCTCCTACAATGAGCAGTTCTTC
size: -; J: TRBJ2-1; V: TRBV7-8; D: TRBD1; CDR3: CASSPTGGTPFNEQFF; DNA: TGTGCCAGCAGCCCGACAGGGGGAACCCCTTTCAATGAGCAGTTCTTC
size: -; J: TRBJ2-1; V: TRBV10-3; D: -; CDR3: CAISESVSRATGENEQFF; DNA: TGTGCCATCAGTGAGTCGGTTAGCCGCGCCACCGGGGAAAATGAGCAGTTCTTC
size: -; J: TRBJ2-5; V: TRBV27; D: TRBD2; CDR3: CASSFGGTKTQYF; DNA: TGTGCCAGCAGTTTCGGCGGGACTAAGACCCAGTACTTC
size: -; J: TRBJ2-7; V: TRBV5-6; D: TRBD1; CDR3: CASSFRDSTYEQYF; DNA: TGTGCCAGCAGCTTCCGGGACAGTACCTACGAGCAGTACTTC
size: -; J: TRBJ1-5; V: TRBV7-2; D: -; CDR3: CASTLSRSNQPQHF; DNA: TGTGCCAGCACCCTCTCCCGGTCGAATCAGCCCCAGCATTTT
size: -; J: TRBJ2-1; V: TRBV7-9; D: TRBD2; CDR3: CASSPGLGEGNEQFF; DNA: TGTGCCAGCAGCCCAGGACTAGGGGAGGGCAATGAGCAGTTCTTC
size: once; J: TRBJ2-2; V: TRBV28; D: TRBD1; CDR3: CASSLFRQGTGELFF; DNA: TGTGCCAGCAGTTTATTCCGACAGGGGACCGGGGAGCTGTTTTTT
size: once; J: TRBJ2-5; V: TRBV4-1; D: TRBD2; CDR3: CASSQANSGIKETQYF; DNA: TGCGCCAGCAGCCAAGCGAATAGCGGGATTAAAGAGACCCAGTACTTC
size: -; J: TRBJ1-5; V: TRBV2; D: -; CDR3: CASSEWQGRNQPQHF; DNA: TGTGCCAGCAGTGAATGGCAGGGTCGCAATCAGCCCCAGCATTTT
size: -; J: TRBJ2-3; V: TRBV30; D: -; CDR3: CAWRSGGGADTQYF; DNA: TGTGCCTGGAGATCAGGAGGGGGGGCAGATACGCAGTATTTT
size: -; J: TRBJ1-1; V: TRBV2; D: -; CDR3: CASSVKGGSPRNTEAFF; DNA: TGTGCCAGCAGTGTAAAAGGGGGAAGCCCAAGGAACACTGAAGCTTTCTTT